This T cell receptor beta chain was recorded in a study of CD8+ T cells in alopecia areata. TCR sequencing used cDNA made by reverse transcription of extracted RNA. This table comes from immunoSEQ multiplex PCR, and its TCRdb copy is limited to in-frame clones, with some not included. The sample lists roughly 150,000 clones; 45% to 60% were seen once. Sample: CD4+ T cells sorted from blood. The sequence was obtained from a human donor with alopecia areata.

The CDR3 coding sequence is TGTGCCAGCACTGTGAAGGACACCGGGGAGCTGTTTTTT. Translating it yields CASTVKDTGELFF. This chain joins TRBV6-1 and TRBJ2-2; D uncertain. This CDR3 is built from 13 residues. Germline V gene sequence: CDR1 MNHNS, CDR2 SASEGT. V was cut by 7 bases and J by 3 bases, with 9 bases left in between.